One sample yielded the 10 T cell receptor beta chains listed below, sequenced in a study of tumor and adjacent non-tumor tissue in lung cancer. A modified ARM-PCR protocol with three rounds of nested PCR amplified TCRbeta. TCRdb passed the multiplex PCR reads through MiXCR, listing each CDR3 protein once. The top ten clones hold roughly 29% of a sample with 90,000 to 100,000 distinct CDR3 sequences, 75% to 85% of them seen once. This sample's RNA came from whole unsorted tissue. More than 3 cm separated this lung sample from the edge of the tumor. Sequencing was done on a sample of distant non-tumor lung tissue. The receptors were sampled from a man in his sixties with small cell lung cancer.

Regarding this clonotype: Mismatch with germline at one junction end may stem from a read error. This chain links TRBV11-2 with TRBJ2-5, with D uncertain. The germline V gene has CDR1 SGHAT and CDR2 FQNNGV. The length of the CDR3 is 13 residues. The CDR3 DNA reads as TGTGCCTGCAGCTTAGGAGAGAAGAAGACCCAGTACTTC. This gives the protein CACSLGEKKTQYF.

A remark on this clonotype: Compared with germline, one end of the junction differs, possibly owing to a read error. V is TRBV12-3 or TRBV12-4 and J is TRBJ2-6; D possibly corresponds to TRBD2 (6 bases). The CDR3 has 18 residues. For the CDR3, the DNA is TGTGCCAGCAGTCCGCGGGGTAGTGGGAGAGCTGGGGCCAAGGTCCTGACTTTC. Its protein product is CASSPRGSGRAGAKVLTF.

The V and J genes are TRBV5-1 and TRBJ1-1; weak D call: TRBD1 (6 bases). The ends were cut back, 6 bases at V and 5 bases at J, with 20 bases in the middle. CDR1 is SGHRS and CDR2 is YFSETQ in the germline V gene. The CDR3 extends over 15 amino acids. Here the CDR3 reads CASNQARGARTEAFF. In DNA, the CDR3 is TGCGCCAGCAACCAAGCTCGGGGGGCGCGAACTGAAGCTTTCTTT.

The chain couples TRBV29-1 to TRBJ2-7; TRBD2 is a possible D gene (6 bases). The V end lost 4 bases, the J end lost 7 bases, and 23 bases lay between the germline ends. The CDR3 consists of 15 residues. Germline V CDR1 and CDR2: SQVTM, ANQGSEA. The DNA of the CDR3 is TGCAGCGTTGCCCCGACGCCACTAGCAGGTAGAGAGCAGTACTTC. Protein product: CSVAPTPLAGREQYF.

About this clonotype: One end of the junction fails to match germline, which may point to a read error. J is TRBJ2-1 and V is TRBV4-2; no clear D gene. The CDR3 totals 15 residues. From germline, CDR1 is LGHNA and CDR2 YNFKEQ. In DNA, the CDR3 is TGTGCCAGCGGCCAAGATCATCGGCTTTACAATGAGCAGTTCTTC. Its protein product is CASGQDHRLYNEQFF.

In regard to this clonotype: This sequence may be a read error, since a much larger clone differs from it by one base. The V gene is TRBV6-6, the J gene TRBJ2-5; 7 bases map to TRBD2. The CDR3 spans 11 residues. Germline V CDR1 and CDR2: MNHNY, SVGAGI (reference sequence). In DNA, the CDR3 is TGTGTCAGTACACCGGGGGGAACCCAGTACTTC. It is translated as CVSTPGGTQYF.

This clonotype has a handful of counts. The junction departs from the called germline gene at one end, perhaps through a read error. The chain couples TRBV6-5 to TRBJ2-1; possible D gene TRBD2, 5 bases. The CDR3 runs to 15 residues. CDR1 is MNHEY and CDR2 is SVGAGI in the germline V gene. The CDR3: CASSYGGSGLNERFF. The CDR3 DNA reads as TGTGCCAGCAGTTACGGAGGCTCAGGTTTGAATGAGCGGTTCTTC.

Comment on this clonotype: One end of the junction does not line up with germline, which may come from a read error. The V call is TRBV6-2 or TRBV6-3, the J call TRBJ2-5; TRBD2 is a possible D gene (6 bases). CDR1 MNHEY and CDR2 SVGEGT come from the germline V gene. The CDR3 spans 15 residues. DNA for the CDR3: TGTACCAGCAGTTATCAGGACTACCTCCAGGAGACCCAGTACTTC. It is translated as CTSSYQDYLQETQYF.

The rearrangement joins TRBV6-1 to TRBJ2-7, with D perhaps matching TRBD1 (6 bases). CDR3 length: 13 amino acids. Per the germline V gene, CDR1 is MNHNS and CDR2 is SASEGT. CDR3 coding DNA: TGTGCCAGCACTGCAAACAGGGAACTCGAGCAGTATGTC. As protein: CASTANRELEQYV.

Comments on this clonotype: Possible read error: a much larger clone is one base away. The chain carries TRBV7-9 and TRBJ1-2, with D maybe TRBD1 (5 bases). The CDR3 consists of 12 residues. The germline CDR1 and CDR2 sequences are SEHNR and FQNEAQ (reference sequence). CDR3 in DNA: TGTGCCAGCAGCTTAGATCAGCAGGGCTACATCTTC. It codes for CASSLDQQGYIF.